The 22 T cell receptor beta chains reported below all come from one sample, sequenced in a study of blood T cell repertoires in COVID-19. Here immunoSEQ multiplex PCR was the method, and the copy in TCRdb shows in-frame clones only, minus some. The data contain 300,000 to 400,000 clones, roughly 91% of them singletons. Sequenced material: PBMCs or T cells enriched from blood (not recorded which). The receptors originated from a woman between 18 and 29 years old who had recovered from COVID-19.

This rearrangement joins TRBV6-5 to TRBJ2-7; a weak D match, TRBD1 (5 bases). The ends were cut back, 3 bases at V and 6 bases at J, with 12 bases in the middle. CDR3 length: 13 amino acids. The V gene's germline CDR1 is MNHEY and CDR2 SVGAGI. In DNA form, the CDR3 reads TGTGCCAGCAGTTATGGGAACAGGTTCGAGCAGTACTTC. It encodes CASSYGNRFEQYF.

This clone was counted a single time. The chain is built from TRBV11-2 and TRBJ2-7; tentative D call: TRBD2 (6 bases). Germline V lookup: CDR1 SGHAT, CDR2 FQNNGV. The CDR3 consists of 15 residues. Deletions cut 1 base from V and 5 bases from J, with 15 bases between. The CDR3 coding sequence is TGTGCCAGCAGCTTAGTAACGGGACTTAGACACGAGCAGTACTTC. Protein sequence: CASSLVTGLRHEQYF.

This chain connects TRBV6-5 to TRBJ1-5; no firm D call. Germline CDR1 reads MNHEY; CDR2 reads SVGAGI. V lost 6 bases and J 3 bases, leaving 12 bases between the germline ends. The CDR3 has 14 amino acids. The CDR3 region has the DNA TGTGCCAGCAGCCCGACAAGTGCCAATCAGCCCCAGCATTTT. It yields the protein CASSPTSANQPQHF.

J is TRBJ2-7 and V is TRBV9, with 10 bases that match TRBD1. The CDR3 loop spans 19 amino acids. J gave up 1 base and V 2 bases, and 15 bases lay outside the gene matches. CDR1 SGDLS and CDR2 YYNGEE come from the germline V gene. The CDR3 bases are TGTGCCAGCAGCGTTGAAGGGACAGGGGATGTCTTAACTTCCTACGAGCAGTACTTC. It codes for CASSVEGTGDVLTSYEQYF.

The chain has TRBV7-2 and TRBJ2-5; 7 bases map to TRBD1. The ends lost 6 bases at V and 1 base at J; junction bases unmatched: 2. Germline V gene sequence: CDR1 SGHTA, CDR2 FQGNSA. The CDR3 is 13 residues long. The CDR3 here is CASRPGGQETQYF. DNA for the CDR3: TGTGCCAGCAGACCAGGGGGCCAAGAGACCCAGTACTTC. The entire variable domain, with the rest obtained from reference TRBV7-2 and TRBJ2-5, is as follows: GAGVSQSPSNKVTEKGKDVELRCDPISGHTALYWYRQSLGQGLEFLIYFQGNSAPDKSGLPSDRFSAERTGGSVSTLTIQRTQQEDSAVYLCASRPGGQETQYFGPGTRLLVL.

The genes are TRBV10-3 and TRBJ1-4; D gene ambiguous. Trimming took off 3 bases at V and 7 bases at J, with 12 bases between the two ends. This CDR3 is 14 amino acids long. Germline V gene lookup returns CDR1 ENHRY and CDR2 SYGVKD. In nucleotides, the CDR3 is TGTGCCATCAGTGAAGGCAGGAGCGGTGAAAAACTGTTTTTT. It encodes CAISEGRSGEKLFF.

The chain is built from TRBV4-1 and TRBJ1-4; perhaps TRBD1 as D (5 bases). Germline CDR1 and CDR2: MGHRA and YSYEKL. This CDR3 spans 15 amino acids. V lost 1 base and J lost 4, with 10 bases in between. The CDR3 region has the DNA TGCGCCAGCAGCCAAGGCTGGGGGGTTAATGAAAAACTGTTTTTT. Protein sequence: CASSQGWGVNEKLFF.

The J gene is TRBJ1-1, the V gene TRBV6-5; D gene ambiguous. V shed 8 bases and J shed 2 bases, with 12 bases lying between them. Germline-derived CDR1 and CDR2 are MNHEY and SVGAGI. CDR3 size: 13 residues. The DNA for the CDR3 is TGTGCCAGCCGAGGGCAGCATAACACTGAAGCTTTCTTT. Its protein product is CASRGQHNTEAFF.

The chain recombines TRBV28 with TRBJ1-1; no firm D call. Trimming stripped 6 bases from V and 7 bases from J, with 12 bases between. Per the germline V gene, CDR1 is MDHEN and CDR2 is SYDVKM. The CDR3 is 12 residues long. Here the CDR3 DNA reads TGTGCCAGCAGATTTCGGGAGAGTGAAGCTTTCTTT. Translated: CASRFRESEAFF. Full variable domain (outside the CDR3, taken from reference TRBV28 and TRBJ1-1): DVKVTQSSRYLVKRTGEKVFLECVQDMDHENMFWYRQDPGLGLRLIYFSYDVKMKEKGDIPEGYSVSREKKERFSLILESASTNQTSMYLCASRFRESEAFFGQGTRLTVV.

The rearrangement links TRBV5-1 to TRBJ2-7, with D perhaps matching TRBD1 (6 bases). V was shortened by 1 base and J by 0 bases, with 11 bases between the two germline ends. This CDR3 spans 15 amino acids. Germline V lookup: CDR1 SGHRS, CDR2 YFSETQ. Here the CDR3 DNA reads TGCGCCAGCAGCTTGTCAGGGGCTCTCTCCTACGAGCAGTACTTC. Protein sequence: CASSLSGALSYEQYF.

The chain carries TRBV30 and TRBJ1-2; D remains unclear. There are 11 residues in the CDR3. V shed 4 bases and J shed 3 bases, with 6 bases lying between them. Germline CDR1 GTSNPN, CDR2 SVGIG (reference sequence). The DNA for the CDR3 is TGTGCCTGGACCCTCTACTATGGCTACACCTTC. Its protein is CAWTLYYGYTF.

This sequence joins TRBV30 and TRBJ1-4, with 7 bases identical to TRBD1. Germline CDR1 is GTSNPN and CDR2 is SVGIG (reference sequence). This CDR3 is 18 amino acids long. Trimming took 2 bases from V and 6 from J; bases not matched to a gene: 18. CDR3 sequence: CAWSSRRGGPSVDEKLFF. The CDR3 DNA is TGTGCCTGGAGTTCACGCCGAGGGGGCCCGAGCGTGGATGAAAAACTGTTTTTT.

V is TRBV6-5 and J is TRBJ1-2; TRBD1 might be the D (6 bases). The CDR3 is 13 amino acids. Trimming left V 1 base short and J 13 bases short, with 16 bases between. Germline CDR1 MNHEY, CDR2 SVGAGI. In DNA, the CDR3 is TGTGCCAGCAGTTACTATAGGGGGGAGGGTCCCACCTTC. It specifies CASSYYRGEGPTF.

J is TRBJ2-3 and V is TRBV7-2, with 8 nucleotides matching TRBD2. The CDR3 consists of 15 residues. Trimming cost V 5 bases and J 4 bases; bases outside gene matches: 8. Germline CDR1 and CDR2: SGHTA and FQGNSA. This CDR3 is CASSERGPTADTQYF. DNA for the CDR3: TGTGCCAGCAGCGAGCGGGGGCCGACCGCAGATACGCAGTATTTT.

The chain uses TRBV6-5 and TRBJ2-2, with D perhaps matching TRBD1 (6 bases). The CDR3 loop spans 13 amino acids. The V gene lost 4 bases and the J gene lost 10 bases, with 13 bases spanning the gap. Per the germline V gene, CDR1 is MNHEY and CDR2 is SVGAGI. As DNA, the CDR3 is TGTGCCAGCAGTTCGGACAGCCTCGAGGAGCTGTTTTTT. Translating gives CASSSDSLEELFF.

The rearrangement uses TRBV9 and TRBJ2-3, with D hard to call. Germline V lookup: CDR1 SGDLS, CDR2 YYNGEE. The CDR3 sequence is 16 residues long. V was cut by 0 bases and J by 0 bases, with 11 bases left in between. CDR3 sequence reads: CASSVGYDTSTDTQYF. CDR3 in DNA: TGTGCCAGCAGCGTAGGTTACGATACTAGCACAGATACGCAGTATTTT.

This chain connects TRBV30 to TRBJ1-2; TRBD1 aligns across 7 bases. CDR1 is GTSNPN and CDR2 is SVGIG in the germline V gene (reference sequence). Germline trimming cut 4 bases from V and 6 bases from J; bases unmatched to any gene: 2. The CDR3 totals 11 residues. This CDR3 is CAWTGGNGYTF. CDR3 DNA sequence: TGTGCCTGGACAGGGGGGAATGGCTACACCTTC.

The gene calls are TRBV4-2 and TRBJ1-4, with D hard to call. CDR1 and CDR2 from the germline V gene are LGHNA and YNFKEQ. The ends were cut back, 1 base at V and 11 bases at J, with 14 bases in the middle. The CDR3 totals 14 residues. The CDR3 spells CASSQASWPEKLFF. CDR3 in DNA: TGTGCCAGCAGCCAAGCCTCTTGGCCGGAGAAACTGTTTTTT.

This clone was seen a few times. The V gene is TRBV19, the J gene TRBJ1-1; D not certain. The germline V gene has CDR1 LNHDA and CDR2 SQIVND (reference sequence). This CDR3 contains 14 residues. V was pared by 3 bases and J by 5 bases, with 13 bases between. CDR3 sequence: CASSISEGWTEAFF. The CDR3 region has the DNA TGTGCCAGTAGTATCTCCGAGGGATGGACTGAAGCTTTCTTT.

The gene calls are TRBV7-9 and TRBJ1-1; a weak D match, TRBD1 (5 bases). V was pared by 3 bases and J by 6 bases, with 11 bases between. This CDR3 has 13 amino acids. Per germline, CDR1 SEHNR and CDR2 FQNEAQ (reference sequence). This CDR3 is CASSLPGISEAFF. The DNA for the CDR3 is TGTGCCAGCAGCTTGCCAGGGATCTCTGAAGCTTTCTTT.

The chain has TRBV27 and TRBJ1-1; 7 positions match TRBD1. The length of the CDR3 is 13 residues. Trimming cost V 5 bases and J 6 bases; bases outside gene matches: 6. Germline V lookup: CDR1 MNHEY, CDR2 SMNVEV (reference sequence). The CDR3 spells CASSPQGVAEAFF. CDR3 nucleotides: TGTGCCAGCAGTCCTCAGGGGGTTGCTGAAGCTTTCTTT.

The DNA for the CDR3 is TGTGCCAGCAGCTTGGGTAGCGGAGGAGCGGCTGAGCAGTTCTTC. Translating it yields CASSLGSGGAAEQFF. The chain combines TRBV7-8 with TRBJ2-1; tentatively, D is TRBD2 (6 bases). The CDR3 is 15 amino acids. Germline lookup yields CDR1 SGHVS and CDR2 FQNEAQ. Trimming left V 3 bases short and J 9 bases short, with 18 bases between.